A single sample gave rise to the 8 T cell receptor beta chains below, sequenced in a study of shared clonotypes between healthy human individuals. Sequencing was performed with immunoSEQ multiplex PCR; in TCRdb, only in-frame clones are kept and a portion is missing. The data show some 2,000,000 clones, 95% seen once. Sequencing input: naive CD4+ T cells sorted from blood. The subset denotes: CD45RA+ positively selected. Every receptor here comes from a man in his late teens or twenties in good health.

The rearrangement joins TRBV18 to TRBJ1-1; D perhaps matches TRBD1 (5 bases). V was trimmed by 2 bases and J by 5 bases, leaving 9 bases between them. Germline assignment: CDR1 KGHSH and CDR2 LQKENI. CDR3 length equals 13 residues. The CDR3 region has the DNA TGTGCCAGCTCACCAGACAGACTAACTGAAGCTTTCTTT. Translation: CASSPDRLTEAFF. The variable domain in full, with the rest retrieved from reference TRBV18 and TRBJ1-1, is NAGVMQNPRHLVRRRGQEARLRCSPMKGHSHVYWYRQLPEEGLKFMVYLQKENIIDESGMPKERFSAEFPKEGPSILRIQQVVRGDSAAYFCASSPDRLTEAFFGQGTRLTVV.

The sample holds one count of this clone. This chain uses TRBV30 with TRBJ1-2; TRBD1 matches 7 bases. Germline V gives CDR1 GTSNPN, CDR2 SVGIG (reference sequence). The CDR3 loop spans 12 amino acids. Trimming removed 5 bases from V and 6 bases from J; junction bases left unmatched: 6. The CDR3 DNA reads TGTGCCTGGGCCGGGACAGTCCATGGCTACACCTTC. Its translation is CAWAGTVHGYTF.

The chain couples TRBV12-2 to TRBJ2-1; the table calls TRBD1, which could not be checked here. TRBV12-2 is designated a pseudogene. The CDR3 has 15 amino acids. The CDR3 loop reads CASRLGQGTNNEQFF. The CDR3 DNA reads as TGTGCAAGTCGCTTAGGTCAGGGGACAAACAATGAGCAGTTCTTC.

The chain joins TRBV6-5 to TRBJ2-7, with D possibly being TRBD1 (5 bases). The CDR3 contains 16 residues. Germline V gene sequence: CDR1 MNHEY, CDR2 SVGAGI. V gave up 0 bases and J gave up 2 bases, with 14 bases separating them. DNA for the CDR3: TGTGCCAGCAGTTACTCGACGATGGACAACCCCTACGAGCAGTACTTC. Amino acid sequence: CASSYSTMDNPYEQYF.

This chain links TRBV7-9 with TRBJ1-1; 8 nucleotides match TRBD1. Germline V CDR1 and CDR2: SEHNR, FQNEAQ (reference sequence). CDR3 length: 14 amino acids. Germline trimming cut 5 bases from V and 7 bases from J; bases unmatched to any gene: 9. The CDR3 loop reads CASSPRQGPIEAFF. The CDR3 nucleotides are TGTGCCAGCAGCCCACGACAGGGGCCGATTGAAGCTTTCTTT.

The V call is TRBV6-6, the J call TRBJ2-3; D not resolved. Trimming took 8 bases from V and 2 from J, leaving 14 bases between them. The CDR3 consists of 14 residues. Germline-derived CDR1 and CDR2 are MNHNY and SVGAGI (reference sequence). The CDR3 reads CASPAESNTDTQYF. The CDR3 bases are TGTGCCAGCCCTGCGGAGAGTAACACAGATACGCAGTATTTT.

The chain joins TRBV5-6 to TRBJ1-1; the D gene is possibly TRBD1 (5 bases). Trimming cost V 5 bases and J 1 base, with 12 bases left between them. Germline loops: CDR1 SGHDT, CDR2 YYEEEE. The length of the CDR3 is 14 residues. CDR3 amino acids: CASRGKGANTEAFF. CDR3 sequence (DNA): TGTGCCAGCAGGGGCAAAGGGGCGAACACTGAAGCTTTCTTT.

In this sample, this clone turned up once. Written as DNA, the CDR3 is TGTGCCAGCAGGACAGGGAGGCAGCCCCAGCATTTT. Translating it yields CASRTGRQPQHF. V gene TRBV6-1 combines with J gene TRBJ1-5, with TRBD1 identical over 7 bases. Germline CDR1 and CDR2: MNHNS and SASEGT. The length of the CDR3 is 12 residues. With 6 bases clipped from V and 7 bases from J, the junction kept 3 bases outside the gene matches.